The rows below give T cell receptor beta chains drawn from one sample of a study of cytomegalovirus exposure and HLA in healthy donors. The table came from immunoSEQ multiplex PCR; TCRdb's copy has only in-frame clones and leaves some out. Among around 300,000 clones, about 85% were seen once, and the ten largest hold about 1.2%. Input material: PBMCs. The receptors were sampled from a young woman in good health and CMV-seropositive. The CDR3 runs from the conserved cysteine through the conserved F or W. A D gene is named only where the DNA matches it firmly. Clone size is stated in some rows and not others, as once, few, many or a class when expanded.

-	TRBD1	TRBV5-1	TRBJ2-2	CASSLDGDSTGELFF	TGCGCCAGCAGCTTAGATGGGGACAGCACCGGGGAGCTGTTTTTT
-	-	TRBV6-5	TRBJ2-1	CASTLVPSSYNEQFF	TGTGCCAGCACTCTGGTCCCGAGCTCCTACAATGAGCAGTTCTTC
-	-	TRBV11-2	TRBJ1-4	CASTVVRGTNEKLFF	TGTGCCAGCACGGTCGTTCGGGGGACTAATGAAAAACTGTTTTTT
once	-	TRBV27	TRBJ2-1	CASSLSSEYNEQFF	TGTGCCAGCAGTTTGTCCAGCGAGTACAATGAGCAGTTCTTC
-	-	TRBV28	TRBJ2-7	CASHGRDLPSYEQYF	TGTGCCAGCCATGGGCGGGACCTGCCCTCCTACGAGCAGTACTTC
-	TRBD1	TRBV7-9	TRBJ2-7	CASSLDATGGAYEQYF	TGTGCCAGCAGCCTAGATGCCACAGGGGGAGCCTACGAGCAGTACTTC
-	-	TRBV27	TRBJ1-6	CASSLRAVSSYNSPLHF	TGTGCCAGCAGTCTCCGTGCCGTTAGCTCCTATAATTCACCCCTCCACTTT
-	-	TRBV14	TRBJ1-2	CASSQEQLLNYGYTF	TGTGCCAGCAGCCAGGAACAGCTCTTAAACTATGGCTACACCTTC
-	-	TRBV7-9	TRBJ1-1	CASSPSRGAYDAFF	TGTGCCAGCAGCCCCTCGCGGGGGGCGTACGACGCTTTCTTT
-	TRBD1	TRBV5-5	TRBJ2-5	CASSLAGTGSSRIETQYF	TGTGCCAGCAGCTTGGCCGGGACAGGGTCTAGTCGGATAGAGACCCAGTACTTC
-	-	TRBV19	TRBJ1-6	CASSISLTPGSPLHF	TGTGCCAGTAGTATCTCCTTAACGCCCGGATCACCCCTCCACTTT
-	-	TRBV7-2	TRBJ2-3	CASSQGGRNTDTQYF	TGTGCCAGCAGCCAGGGGGGTCGGAACACAGATACGCAGTATTTT
once	-	TRBV15	TRBJ2-7	CATSREYEQYF	TGTGCCACCAGCAGAGAATACGAGCAGTACTTC
-	TRBD1	TRBV4-3	TRBJ1-6	CASSQAGTANSPLHF	TGCGCCAGCAGCCAAGCCGGGACAGCTAATTCACCCCTCCACTTT
-	-	TRBV4-1	TRBJ1-1	CASSQGRVPNTEAFF	TGCGCCAGCAGCCAAGGCCGGGTCCCGAACACTGAAGCTTTCTTT
-	TRBD2	TRBV5-1	TRBJ2-5	CASSLDGRLAGNRETQYF	TGCGCCAGCAGCTTGGATGGGCGACTAGCGGGGAACCGTGAGACCCAGTACTTC
once	-	TRBV2	TRBJ2-3	CASSFPRSLNTDTQYF	TGTGCCAGCAGCTTCCCCAGGAGCCTAAACACAGATACGCAGTATTTT
-	-	TRBV7-2	TRBJ1-1	CASSPLKILHTEAFF	TGTGCCAGCAGCCCTCTAAAGATCCTACACACTGAAGCTTTCTTT
-	TRBD2	TRBV2	TRBJ2-1	CASSRASGAYEQFF	TGTGCCAGCAGTCGGGCTAGCGGGGCTTATGAGCAGTTCTTC
-	-	TRBV14	TRBJ2-1	CASSGTRSRTNEQFF	TGTGCCAGCAGTGGGACTCGATCCAGAACCAATGAGCAGTTCTTC
-	-	TRBV28	TRBJ2-1	CASSLLGQTYNEQFF	TGTGCCAGCAGTTTACTAGGACAGACCTACAATGAGCAGTTCTTC
-	-	TRBV28	TRBJ1-2	CASSFSDNYGYTF	TGTGCCAGCAGTTTCTCGGATAACTATGGCTACACCTTC